These 14 T cell receptor beta chains originate from one sample sequenced in a study of blood T cell repertoires in COVID-19. The method was immunoSEQ multiplex PCR; TCRdb's version includes in-frame clones alone and lacks a portion of them. The table includes 100,000 to 150,000 clones, 65% to 85% detected once. Sequenced: peripheral blood. These receptors all stem from a man between 65 and 85 years old with acute or convalescent COVID-19.

This chain links TRBV28 with TRBJ1-2; 9 bases agree with TRBD1. From germline, CDR1 is MDHEN and CDR2 SYDVKM. V was pared by 5 bases and J by 8 bases, with 15 bases of the junction left unmatched. The CDR3 covers 16 residues. Here the CDR3 DNA reads TGTGCCAGCAGTCCCGCCGGGACAGGGAAGCTGGGGGGCTACACCTTC. It codes for CASSPAGTGKLGGYTF.

The V call is TRBV5-1, the J call TRBJ1-1; TRBD1 might be the D (5 bases). The V gene's germline CDR1 is SGHRS and CDR2 YFSETQ. There are 13 residues in the CDR3. V was clipped by 0 bases and J by 5 bases, with 8 bases between them. The CDR3: CASSLAGMTEAFF. The DNA of the CDR3 is TGCGCCAGCAGCTTGGCAGGGATGACTGAAGCTTTCTTT.

V usage is TRBV29-1 and J usage is TRBJ2-3; TRBD2 is a possible D gene (7 bases). The CDR3 contains 13 residues. Germline V gene lookup returns CDR1 SQVTM and CDR2 ANQGSEA. V lost 5 bases and J lost 3, with 12 bases in between. This chain's CDR3 is CSVKGGRTDTQYF. The CDR3, as DNA: TGCAGCGTTAAGGGGGGGCGAACAGATACGCAGTATTTT.

The V gene is TRBV4-1, the J gene TRBJ2-1, with D unresolved. This CDR3 is built from 13 residues. The germline V and J ends were trimmed by 1 base and 9 bases, with 10 bases remaining between them. From germline, CDR1 is MGHRA and CDR2 YSYEKL. DNA for the CDR3: TGCGCCAGCAGCCAAGGAGGTGTGGGTGAGCAGTTCTTC. This encodes CASSQGGVGEQFF.

The chain uses TRBV25-1 and TRBJ1-2; D remains unclear. V lost 1 base to trimming and J lost 7 bases, with 4 bases between them. Germline lookup yields CDR1 MGHDK and CDR2 SYGVNS. This CDR3 contains 11 residues. DNA of the CDR3: TGTGCCAGCAGTGAATCATTTGGCTACACCTTC. It is translated as CASSESFGYTF.

V and J are TRBV7-3 and TRBJ2-5; D gene unclear. Trimming stripped 0 bases from V and 0 bases from J, with 5 bases between. The germline V gene has CDR1 SGHTA and CDR2 FQGTGA. The CDR3 is made up of 14 amino acids. The CDR3 nucleotides are TGTGCCAGCAGCTTAACTGCAGACCAAGAGACCCAGTACTTC. It yields the protein CASSLTADQETQYF.

CDR3 residues: CASSLIQGRGTEAFF. The CDR3 DNA reads TGTGCCAGCAGCTTAATACAGGGGAGAGGAACTGAAGCTTTCTTT. The rearrangement links TRBV11-2 to TRBJ1-1; 7 positions match TRBD1. There are 15 residues in the CDR3. The germline V gene encodes CDR1 SGHAT and CDR2 FQNNGV. After removal of 2 bases from V and 5 bases from J, the junction contained 8 bases not matched to a gene.

The chain links TRBV28 to TRBJ1-6, with no clear D. Between the trimmed V and J ends, which lost 3 bases and 5 bases, there was a span of 8 bases. The CDR3 runs to 14 residues. Germline values: CDR1 MDHEN, CDR2 SYDVKM. This CDR3 is CASSFRSDNSPLHF. CDR3 in DNA: TGTGCCAGCAGTTTCAGATCCGATAATTCACCCCTCCACTTT.

DNA of the CDR3: TGTGCCAGCAGCCTGACTAGCGGGGGTATTACGGAGACCCAGTACTTC. This encodes CASSLTSGGITETQYF. This sequence joins TRBV2 and TRBJ2-5, with 12 positions matching TRBD2. This CDR3 has 16 residues. CDR1 is SNHLY, CDR2 FYNNEI, per germline. The V and J ends lost 6 bases and 5 bases, in that order; junction bases with no gene match: 10.

The chain has TRBV5-1 and TRBJ2-7, with 8 bases fitting TRBD1. CDR3 length equals 14 residues. The ends lost 2 bases at V and 0 bases at J; junction bases unmatched: 1. Germline lookup yields CDR1 SGHRS and CDR2 YFSETQ. The CDR3: CASSLGQGSYEQYF. CDR3 DNA: TGCGCCAGCAGCTTAGGACAGGGCTCCTACGAGCAGTACTTC.

This sequence joins TRBV9 and TRBJ2-2; 7 positions agree with TRBD1. Germline values: CDR1 SGDLS, CDR2 YYNGEE. Trimming cost V 3 bases and J 0 bases; bases outside gene matches: 5. CDR3 size: 16 residues. The CDR3 sequence is CASSAKGAPNTGELFF. The CDR3 bases are TGTGCCAGCAGCGCCAAGGGGGCCCCGAACACCGGGGAGCTGTTTTTT.

This clone was detected only once. V gene TRBV7-8 combines with J gene TRBJ2-7, with 10 bases identical to TRBD1. The junction had 6 bases not matched to a gene; V was cut back by 4 bases and J by 3 bases. CDR3 length: 15 amino acids. Germline CDR1 reads SGHVS; CDR2 reads FQNEAQ. In DNA, the CDR3 is TGTGCCAGCAGCTCCCGGGACAGGGGAGGCTACGAGCAGTACTTC. The encoded protein is CASSSRDRGGYEQYF.

The chain links TRBV5-1 to TRBJ1-6, with D perhaps TRBD1 (6 bases). Trimming took 4 bases from V and 9 from J, leaving 11 bases between them. Germline assignment: CDR1 SGHRS and CDR2 YFSETQ. The CDR3 is 13 residues long. In DNA form, the CDR3 reads TGCGCCAGCAGCCGCTCAGGGGTTTCACCCCTCCACTTT. Its translation: CASSRSGVSPLHF.

This rearrangement joins TRBV5-1 to TRBJ2-3; 7 bases align to TRBD1. J was trimmed by 4 bases and V by 4 bases; bases with no gene match: 6. CDR1 is SGHRS and CDR2 is YFSETQ in the germline V gene. The CDR3 contains 14 residues. CDR3 in DNA: TGCGCCAGCAGCACCACAGGGGTTGCAGATACGCAGTATTTT. This encodes CASSTTGVADTQYF.